Below, one T cell receptor beta chain is given with its context. Its specificity is unknown. cDNA molecules, individually, were tagged with unique molecular identifiers. TCRdb re-analysed the 5' RACE reads in MiXCR, keeping a single row per CDR3 protein. This table holds roughly 63,000 distinct CDR3 sequences, around 12% found once. This sample is drawn from a study of early T cells in non-severe SARS-CoV-2 infection. Study summary: Chains from this unsorted whole-blood bulk RNA could not be paired. General study results and limits: VDJdb matches were skewed toward anti-spike CD8 T cell responses.

CDR3 length equals 14 residues. CDR1 is SGHRS, CDR2 YFSETQ, per germline. Trimming stripped 1 base from V and 2 bases from J, with 7 bases between. The TCR sequence derives from an adult who was a healthcare worker with PCR-confirmed SARS-CoV-2 infection or an uninfected control (not recorded which). The sample was whole blood. The rearrangement uses TRBV5-1 and TRBJ2-4; D not resolved. CDR3 loop: CASSLNVPKNIQYF. CDR3 DNA: TGCGCCAGCAGCTTGAACGTACCCAAAAACATTCAGTACTTC.